These 10 T cell receptor beta chains were all obtained from the same sample, sequenced in a study of T cell responses to AZD1222 COVID-19 vaccine. Measured with immunoSEQ multiplex PCR; TCRdb has only the in-frame clones, and not every one. The top ten hold 2.6% of the sample, which has fewer than 200,000 clones, 90% to 95% seen once. The sequenced sample was peripheral blood, obtained on day 0 of AZD1222 vaccination. The receptors shown here come from an adult in good health.

The CDR3 is CASSLPGQGRGYTF. The CDR3 DNA reads TGTGCCAGCTCACTGCCGGGACAGGGTCGTGGCTACACCTTC. This sequence joins TRBV18 and TRBJ1-2, with 9 bases aligning to TRBD1. Germline trimming cut 4 bases from V and 7 bases from J; bases unmatched to any gene: 7. This CDR3 is 14 amino acids long. Germline-derived CDR1 and CDR2 are KGHSH and LQKENI.

The genes are TRBV2 and TRBJ1-1; 7 nucleotides line up with TRBD1. Looked up from germline, CDR1 is SNHLY and CDR2 is FYNNEI. The CDR3 runs 14 residues. J was trimmed by 2 bases and V by 5 bases; bases with no gene match: 5. CDR3 residues: CASSSQGGNTEAFF. CDR3 DNA sequence: TGTGCCAGCAGTTCCCAGGGGGGCAACACTGAAGCTTTCTTT. Complete variable domain (other parts from reference TRBV2 and TRBJ1-1): EPEVTQTPSHQVTQMGQEVILRCVPISNHLYFYWYRQILGQKVEFLVSFYNNEISEKSEIFDDQFSVERPDGSNFTLKIRSTKLEDSAMYFCASSSQGGNTEAFFGQGTRLTVV.

The rearrangement uses TRBV19 and TRBJ1-1, with D possibly TRBD1 on 5 matching bases. V dropped 10 bases and J dropped 0 bases, with 12 bases sitting between them. Germline loops: CDR1 LNHDA, CDR2 SQIVND (reference sequence). The CDR3 is made up of 13 amino acids. CDR3 amino acids: CATTDTMNTEAFF. The CDR3 DNA is TGTGCCACCACGGACACGATGAACACTGAAGCTTTCTTT.

V usage is TRBV25-1 and J usage is TRBJ1-2; no clear D. This CDR3 region has 13 residues. V was clipped by 0 bases and J by 5 bases, with 7 bases between them. Germline V gene lookup returns CDR1 MGHDK and CDR2 SYGVNS. This CDR3 is CASSEYQGYGYTF. The CDR3 DNA sequence: TGTGCCAGCAGTGAATATCAAGGGTATGGCTACACCTTC.

The chain recombines TRBV6-2 or TRBV6-3 with TRBJ1-1; D is unclear. There are 11 residues in the CDR3. CDR1 and CDR2 from the germline V gene are MNHEY and SVGEGT. V was shortened by 3 bases and J by 3 bases, with 2 bases between the two germline ends. In DNA form, the CDR3 reads TGTGCCAGCAGTTATGACACTGAAGCTTTCTTT. It translates to CASSYDTEAFF.

The chain is built from TRBV6-6 and TRBJ2-1; D gene ambiguous. Germline-derived CDR1 and CDR2 are MNHNY and SVGAGI (reference sequence). Trimming removed 1 base from V and 4 bases from J, with 5 bases in between. The CDR3 has 13 residues. CDR3 bases: TGTGCCAGCAGTTACTACGGGTACAATGAGCAGTTCTTC. It codes for CASSYYGYNEQFF.

The chain recombines TRBV29-1 with TRBJ2-5, with D possibly TRBD2 on 6 matching bases. CDR3 length equals 16 residues. Germline V lookup: CDR1 SQVTM, CDR2 ANQGSEA. The V gene lost 0 bases and the J gene lost 5 bases, with 19 bases spanning the gap. This CDR3 reads CSVEDRGDSSWETQYF. In nucleotides, the CDR3 is TGCAGCGTTGAAGATCGCGGGGATTCTTCATGGGAGACCCAGTACTTC.

The CDR3, as DNA: TGTGCCAGTAGTATCAGACAGGGAGCGTCTGAAAAACTGTTTTTT. Its translation is CASSIRQGASEKLFF. V is TRBV19 and J is TRBJ1-4; 7 bases map to TRBD1. Trimming took 3 bases from V and 7 from J; bases not matched to a gene: 8. Germline loops: CDR1 LNHDA, CDR2 SQIVND (reference sequence). The CDR3 extends over 15 amino acids.

The chain links TRBV30 to TRBJ1-5, with D maybe TRBD1 (5 bases). CDR1 and CDR2 (germline): GTSNPN, SVGIG (reference sequence). The CDR3 loop spans 15 amino acids. Trimming shortened V by 0 bases and J by 2 bases, and 11 bases separated the two germline ends. The DNA for the CDR3 is TGTGCCTGGAGTGTAGGGGTCAGCGGCAATCAGCCCCAGCATTTT. This translates into CAWSVGVSGNQPQHF. Using reference TRBV30 and TRBJ1-5 for the parts outside the CDR3, the full variable domain is SQTIHQWPATLVQPVGSPLSLECTVEGTSNPNLYWYRQAAGRGLQLLFYSVGIGQISSEVPQNLSASRPQDRQFILSSKKLLLSDSGFYLCAWSVGVSGNQPQHFGDGTRLSIL.

The rearrangement joins TRBV19 to TRBJ2-1; TRBD1 agrees at 7 bases. The trim removed 4 bases at V and 6 bases at J, leaving 6 bases unmatched. The CDR3 contains 14 residues. Germline CDR1 LNHDA, CDR2 SQIVND (reference sequence). As DNA, the CDR3 is TGTGCCAGTAGTACAATCGGGACAGTCAATGAGCAGTTCTTC. Translating it yields CASSTIGTVNEQFF.